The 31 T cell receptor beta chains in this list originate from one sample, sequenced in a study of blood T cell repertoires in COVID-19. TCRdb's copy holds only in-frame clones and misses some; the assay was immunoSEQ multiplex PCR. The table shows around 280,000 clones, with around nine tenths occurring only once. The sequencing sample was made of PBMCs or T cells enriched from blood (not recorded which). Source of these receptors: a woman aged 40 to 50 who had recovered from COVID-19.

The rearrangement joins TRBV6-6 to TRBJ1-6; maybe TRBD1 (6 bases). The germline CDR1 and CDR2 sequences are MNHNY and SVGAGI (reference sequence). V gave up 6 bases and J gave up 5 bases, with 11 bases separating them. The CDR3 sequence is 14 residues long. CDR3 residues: CASRTGQDNSPLHF. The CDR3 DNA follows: TGTGCCAGCAGAACGGGACAAGATAATTCACCCCTCCACTTT.

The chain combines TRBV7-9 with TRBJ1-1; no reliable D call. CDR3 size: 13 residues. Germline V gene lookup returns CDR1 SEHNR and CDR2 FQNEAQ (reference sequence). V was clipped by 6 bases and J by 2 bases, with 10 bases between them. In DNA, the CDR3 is TGTGCCAGCAGTACACAGAGAAACACTGAAGCTTTCTTT. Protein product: CASSTQRNTEAFF. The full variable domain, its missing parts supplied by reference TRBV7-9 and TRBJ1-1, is DTGVSQNPRHKITKRGQNVTFRCDPISEHNRLYWYRQTLGQGPEFLTYFQNEAQLEKSRLLSDRFSAERPKGSFSTLEIQRTEQGDSAMYLCASSTQRNTEAFFGQGTRLTVV.

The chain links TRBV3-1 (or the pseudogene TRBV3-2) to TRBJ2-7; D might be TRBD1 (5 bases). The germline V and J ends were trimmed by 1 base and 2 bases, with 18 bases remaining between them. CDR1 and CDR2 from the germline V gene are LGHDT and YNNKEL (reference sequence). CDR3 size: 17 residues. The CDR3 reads CASSQGSMAGSTYEQYF. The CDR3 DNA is TGTGCCAGCAGCCAAGGAAGTATGGCAGGGTCTACCTACGAGCAGTACTTC.

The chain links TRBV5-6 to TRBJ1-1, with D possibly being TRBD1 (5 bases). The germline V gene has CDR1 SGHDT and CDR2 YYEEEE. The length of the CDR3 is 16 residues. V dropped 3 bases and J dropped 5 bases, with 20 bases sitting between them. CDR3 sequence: CASSSAGLPAGTEAFF. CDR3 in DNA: TGTGCCAGCAGCTCCGCGGGACTCCCGGCGGGGACTGAAGCTTTCTTT. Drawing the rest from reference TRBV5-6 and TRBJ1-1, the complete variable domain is DAGVTQSPTHLIKTRGQQVTLRCSPKSGHDTVSWYQQALGQGPQFIFQYYEEEERQRGNFPDRFSGHQFPNYSSELNVNALLLGDSALYLCASSSAGLPAGTEAFFGQGTRLTVV.

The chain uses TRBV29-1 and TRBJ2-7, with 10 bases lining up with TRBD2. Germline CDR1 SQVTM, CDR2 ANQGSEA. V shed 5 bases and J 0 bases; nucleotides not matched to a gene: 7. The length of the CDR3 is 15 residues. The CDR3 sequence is CSVKSGGDSSYEQYF. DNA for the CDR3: TGCAGCGTTAAAAGCGGGGGGGATAGCTCCTACGAGCAGTACTTC.

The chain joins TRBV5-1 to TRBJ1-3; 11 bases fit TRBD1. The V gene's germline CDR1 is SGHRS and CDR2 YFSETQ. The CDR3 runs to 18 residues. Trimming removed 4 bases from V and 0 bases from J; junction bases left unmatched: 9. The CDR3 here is CASSRSSGTGGSGNTIYF. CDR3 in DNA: TGCGCCAGCAGCAGATCTTCCGGGACAGGGGGCTCTGGAAACACCATATATTTT.

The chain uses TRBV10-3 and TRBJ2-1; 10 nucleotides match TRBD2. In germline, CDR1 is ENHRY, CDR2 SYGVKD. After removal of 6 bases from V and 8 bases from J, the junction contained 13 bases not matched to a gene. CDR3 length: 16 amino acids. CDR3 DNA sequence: TGTGCCATCAGCGTGGTAGCGGGAGGCCTAGGGGATGAGCAGTTCTTC. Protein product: CAISVVAGGLGDEQFF.

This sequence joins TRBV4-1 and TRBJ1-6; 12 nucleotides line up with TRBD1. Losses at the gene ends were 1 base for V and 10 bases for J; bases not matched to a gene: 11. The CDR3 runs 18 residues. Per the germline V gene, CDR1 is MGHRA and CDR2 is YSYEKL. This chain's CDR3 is CASSQVPAGTGGASPLHF. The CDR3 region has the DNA TGCGCCAGCAGCCAAGTACCCGCCGGGACAGGGGGCGCGTCACCCCTCCACTTT.

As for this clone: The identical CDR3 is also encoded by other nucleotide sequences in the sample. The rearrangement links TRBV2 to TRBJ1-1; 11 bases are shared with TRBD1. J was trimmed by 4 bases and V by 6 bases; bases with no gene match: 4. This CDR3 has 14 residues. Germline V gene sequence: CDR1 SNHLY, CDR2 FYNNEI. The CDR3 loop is CASSGDRGATEAFF. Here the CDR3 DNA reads TGTGCCAGCAGCGGGGACAGGGGGGCCACTGAAGCTTTCTTT.

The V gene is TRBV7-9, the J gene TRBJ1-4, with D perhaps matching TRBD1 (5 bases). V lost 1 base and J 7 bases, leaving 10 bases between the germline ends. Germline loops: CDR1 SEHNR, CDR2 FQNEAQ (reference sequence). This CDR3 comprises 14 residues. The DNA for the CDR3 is TGTGCCAGCAGCTTAGGCAGGGCCCTTGAAAAACTGTTTTTT. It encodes CASSLGRALEKLFF.

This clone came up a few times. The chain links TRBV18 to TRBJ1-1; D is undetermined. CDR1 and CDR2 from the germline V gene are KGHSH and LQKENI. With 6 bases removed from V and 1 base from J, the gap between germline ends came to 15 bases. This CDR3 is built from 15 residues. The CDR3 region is CASSVLEGKNTEAFF. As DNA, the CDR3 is TGTGCCAGCTCTGTCCTCGAGGGAAAGAACACTGAAGCTTTCTTT.

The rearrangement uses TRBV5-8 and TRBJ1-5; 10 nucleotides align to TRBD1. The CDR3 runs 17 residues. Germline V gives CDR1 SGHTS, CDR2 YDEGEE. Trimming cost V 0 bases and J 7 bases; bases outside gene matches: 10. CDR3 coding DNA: TGTGCCAGCAGCTTGGCGACCGGGACAGGGGTGGACCAGCCCCAGCATTTT. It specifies CASSLATGTGVDQPQHF.

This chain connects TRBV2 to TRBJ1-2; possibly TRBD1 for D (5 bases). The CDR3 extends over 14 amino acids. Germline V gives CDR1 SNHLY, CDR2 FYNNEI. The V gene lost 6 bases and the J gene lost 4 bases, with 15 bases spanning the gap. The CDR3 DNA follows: TGTGCCAGCAGATCTTCGGCAGGGCCCTATGGCTACACCTTC. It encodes CASRSSAGPYGYTF.

The CDR3, as DNA: TGTGCCAGCAGCGTAGCGGCAGGGCCTACTTATGGCTACACCTTC. Encoded protein: CASSVAAGPTYGYTF. V and J are TRBV9 and TRBJ1-2; tentative D call: TRBD1 (5 bases). The germline V gene has CDR1 SGDLS and CDR2 YYNGEE. The CDR3 has 15 residues. V was shortened by 0 bases and J by 5 bases, with 14 bases between the two germline ends. Together with reference TRBV9 and TRBJ1-2, the CDR3 gives the full variable domain: DSGVTQTPKHLITATGQRVTLRCSPRSGDLSVYWYQQSLDQGLQFLIQYYNGEERAKGNILERFSAQQFPDLHSELNLSSLELGDSALYFCASSVAAGPTYGYTFGSGTRLTVV.

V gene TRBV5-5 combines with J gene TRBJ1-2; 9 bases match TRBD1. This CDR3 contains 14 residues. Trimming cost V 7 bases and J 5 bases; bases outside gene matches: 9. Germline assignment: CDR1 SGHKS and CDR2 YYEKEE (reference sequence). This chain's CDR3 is CASYPGQGPYGYTF. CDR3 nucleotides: TGTGCCAGCTACCCGGGACAGGGCCCTTATGGCTACACCTTC.

The CDR3 loop is CASSFRPAGNQPQHF. Written as DNA, the CDR3 is TGTGCCAGCAGCTTCCGGCCGGCGGGAAATCAGCCCCAGCATTTT. This sequence joins TRBV5-5 and TRBJ1-5; D is uncertain. Between the trimmed V and J ends, which lost 2 bases and 4 bases, there was a span of 13 bases. CDR1 and CDR2 (germline): SGHKS, YYEKEE (reference sequence). The CDR3 is made up of 15 amino acids.

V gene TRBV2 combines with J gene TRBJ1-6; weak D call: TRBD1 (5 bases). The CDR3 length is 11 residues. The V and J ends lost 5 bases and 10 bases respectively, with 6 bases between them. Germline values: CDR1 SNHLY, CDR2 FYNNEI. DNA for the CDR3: TGTGCCAGCAGTCGGGGGTCACCCCTCCACTTT. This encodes CASSRGSPLHF.

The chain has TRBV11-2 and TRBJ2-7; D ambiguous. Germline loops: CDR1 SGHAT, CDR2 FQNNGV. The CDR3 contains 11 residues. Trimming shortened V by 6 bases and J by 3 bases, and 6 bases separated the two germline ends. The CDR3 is CASSRSYEQYF. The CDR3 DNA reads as TGTGCCAGCAGTCGGAGCTACGAGCAGTACTTC. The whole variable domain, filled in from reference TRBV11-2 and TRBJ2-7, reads EAGVAQSPRYKIIEKRQSVAFWCNPISGHATLYWYQQILGQGPKLLIQFQNNGVVDDSQLPKDRFSAERLKGVDSTLKIQPAKLEDSAVYLCASSRSYEQYFGPGTRLTVT.

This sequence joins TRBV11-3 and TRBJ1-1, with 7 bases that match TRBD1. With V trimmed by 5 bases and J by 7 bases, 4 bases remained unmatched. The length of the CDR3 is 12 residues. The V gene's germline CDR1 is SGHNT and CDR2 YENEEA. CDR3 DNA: TGTGCCAGCAGCCACGGGGACAGTGAAGCTTTCTTT. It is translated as CASSHGDSEAFF.

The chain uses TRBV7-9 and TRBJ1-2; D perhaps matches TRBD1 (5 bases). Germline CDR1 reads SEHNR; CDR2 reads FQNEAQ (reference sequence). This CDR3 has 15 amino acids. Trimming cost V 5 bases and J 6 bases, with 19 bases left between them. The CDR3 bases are TGTGCCAGCAGCCCCACAGGTCGATTAGGAGATGGCTACACCTTC. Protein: CASSPTGRLGDGYTF.

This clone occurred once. The CDR3 nucleotides read TGTGCTAGTGGTTTCTTTCTCGGGACAGCCTTCAACACCGGGGAGCTGTTTTTT. This codes for CASGFFLGTAFNTGELFF. The chain links TRBV12-5 to TRBJ2-2; 7 nucleotides line up with TRBD1. The CDR3 consists of 18 residues. Germline CDR1 is LGHNT and CDR2 is FRNRAP. The V segment lost 3 bases and the J segment 2 bases; nucleotides outside the gene matches: 12.

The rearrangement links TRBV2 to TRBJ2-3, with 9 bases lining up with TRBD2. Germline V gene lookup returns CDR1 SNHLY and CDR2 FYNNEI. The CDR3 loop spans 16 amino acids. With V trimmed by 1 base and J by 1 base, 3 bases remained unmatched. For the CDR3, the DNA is TGTGCCAGCAGTGAAGAGGGCGGGAGGGGCACAGATACGCAGTATTTT. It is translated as CASSEEGGRGTDTQYF.

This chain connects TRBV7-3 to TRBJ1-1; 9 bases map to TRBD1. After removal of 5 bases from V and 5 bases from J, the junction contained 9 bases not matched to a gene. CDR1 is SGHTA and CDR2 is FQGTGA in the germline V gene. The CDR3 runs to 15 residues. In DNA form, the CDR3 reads TGTGCCAGCAGCGCACGCGCGACAGGGGGGACTGAAGCTTTCTTT. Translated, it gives CASSARATGGTEAFF.

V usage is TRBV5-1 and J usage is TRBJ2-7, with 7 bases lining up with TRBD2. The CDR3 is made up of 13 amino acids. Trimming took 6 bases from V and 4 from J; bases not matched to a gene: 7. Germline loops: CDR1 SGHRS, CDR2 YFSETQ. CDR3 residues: CASKAGELYEQYF. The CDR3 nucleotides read TGCGCCAGCAAGGCGGGAGAGCTATACGAGCAGTACTTC.

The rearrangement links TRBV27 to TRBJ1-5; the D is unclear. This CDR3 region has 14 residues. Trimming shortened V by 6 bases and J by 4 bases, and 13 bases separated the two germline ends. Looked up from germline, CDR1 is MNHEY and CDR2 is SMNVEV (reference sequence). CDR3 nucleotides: TGTGCCAGCAGCCCTACTCTGTGGAATCAGCCCCAGCATTTT. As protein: CASSPTLWNQPQHF.

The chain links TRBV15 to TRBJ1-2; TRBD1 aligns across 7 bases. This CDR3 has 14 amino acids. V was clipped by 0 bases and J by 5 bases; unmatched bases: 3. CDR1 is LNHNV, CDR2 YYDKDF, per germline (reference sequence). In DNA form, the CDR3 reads TGTGCCACCAGCAGAGACAGGGGGAGGTATGGCTACACCTTC. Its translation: CATSRDRGRYGYTF. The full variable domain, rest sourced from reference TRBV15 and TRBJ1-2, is DAMVIQNPRYQVTQFGKPVTLSCSQTLNHNVMYWYQQKSSQAPKLLFHYYDKDFNNEADTPDNFQSRRPNTSFCFLDIRSPGLGDTAMYLCATSRDRGRYGYTFGSGTRLTVV.

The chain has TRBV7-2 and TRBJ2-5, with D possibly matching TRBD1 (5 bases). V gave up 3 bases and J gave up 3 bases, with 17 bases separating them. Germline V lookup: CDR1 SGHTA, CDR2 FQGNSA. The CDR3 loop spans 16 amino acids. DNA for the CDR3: TGTGCCAGCAGCTTTCACACGCGGACACCCGAAGAGACCCAGTACTTC. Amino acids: CASSFHTRTPEETQYF.

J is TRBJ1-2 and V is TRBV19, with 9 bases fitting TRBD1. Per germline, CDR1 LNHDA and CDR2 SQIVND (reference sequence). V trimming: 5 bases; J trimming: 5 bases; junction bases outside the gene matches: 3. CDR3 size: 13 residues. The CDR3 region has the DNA TGTGCCAGTAGTTTGACAGGGGGATATGGCTACACCTTC. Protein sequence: CASSLTGGYGYTF.

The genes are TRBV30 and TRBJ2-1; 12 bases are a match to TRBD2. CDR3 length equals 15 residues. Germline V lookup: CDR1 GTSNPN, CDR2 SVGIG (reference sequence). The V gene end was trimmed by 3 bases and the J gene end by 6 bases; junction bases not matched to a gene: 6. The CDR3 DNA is TGTGCCTGGAGACCTAGCGGGGGGGCCCTCAATGAGCAGTTCTTC. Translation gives CAWRPSGGALNEQFF.

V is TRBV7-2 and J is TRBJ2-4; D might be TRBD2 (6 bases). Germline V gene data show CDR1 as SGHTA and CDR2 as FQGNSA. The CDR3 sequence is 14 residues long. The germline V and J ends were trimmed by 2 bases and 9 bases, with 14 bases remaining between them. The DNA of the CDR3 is TGTGCCAGCAGCTTAAGTCCCCAGGGAGGCATTCAGTACTTC. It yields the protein CASSLSPQGGIQYF. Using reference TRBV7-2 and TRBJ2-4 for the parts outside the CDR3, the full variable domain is GAGVSQSPSNKVTEKGKDVELRCDPISGHTALYWYRQSLGQGLEFLIYFQGNSAPDKSGLPSDRFSAERTGGSVSTLTIQRTQQEDSAVYLCASSLSPQGGIQYFGAGTRLSVL.

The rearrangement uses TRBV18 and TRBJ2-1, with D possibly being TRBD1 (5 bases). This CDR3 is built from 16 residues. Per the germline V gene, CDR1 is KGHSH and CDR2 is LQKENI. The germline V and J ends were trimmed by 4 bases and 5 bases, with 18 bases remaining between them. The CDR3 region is CASSLSNLQVNNEQFF. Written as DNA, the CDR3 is TGTGCCAGCTCACTATCGAACTTACAGGTTAACAATGAGCAGTTCTTC.